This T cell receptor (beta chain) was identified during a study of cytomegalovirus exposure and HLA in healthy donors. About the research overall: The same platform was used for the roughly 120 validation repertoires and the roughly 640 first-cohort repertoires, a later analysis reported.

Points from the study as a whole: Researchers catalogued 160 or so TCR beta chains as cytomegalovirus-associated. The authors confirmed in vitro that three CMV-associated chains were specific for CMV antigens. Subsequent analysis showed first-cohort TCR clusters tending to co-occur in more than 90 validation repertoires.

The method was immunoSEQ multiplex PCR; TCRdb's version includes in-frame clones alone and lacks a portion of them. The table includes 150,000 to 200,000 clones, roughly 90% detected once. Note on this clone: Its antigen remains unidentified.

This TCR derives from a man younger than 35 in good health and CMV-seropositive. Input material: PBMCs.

The DNA for the CDR3 is TGTGCCAGCAGCGGGACAAGATATGGCTACACCTTC. It specifies CASSGTRYGYTF. The V and J genes are TRBV6-5 and TRBJ1-2, with a weak D call TRBD1 (6 bases). The CDR3 runs to 12 residues. Germline V gene data show CDR1 as MNHEY and CDR2 as SVGAGI. Trimming removed 6 bases at V and 5 bases at J, with 10 bases between.